This T cell receptor (beta chain) comes out of a study of identical twins. Each cDNA held unique molecular identifiers, and template switching gave it a universal primer site. TCRdb recomputed calls from the 5' RACE reads with MiXCR, one row per CDR3 protein. This sample has about 280,000 distinct CDR3 sequences, with 6.5% to 9.5% found just once. Notes on the study in general: Whereas memory repertoires showed no such difference, abundant cord blood beta clonotypes carried fewer insertions. In drawing conclusions, the study used cross-sectional statistical analysis and did not follow the same donors.

This clonotype was observed at least ten times. Its matching antigen is unknown. This sample was also put to use in a study of yellow fever vaccine responses in identical twins.

The clonotype comes from a woman between 18 and 29 years old in good health. The specimen sequenced was memory (CD45RO+) T cells sorted from blood.

CDR3 coding DNA: TGTGCCAGCAGTCTCAGACGACAGGGAGGCTATGGCTACACCTTC. Encoded protein: CASSLRRQGGYGYTF. The chain combines TRBV28 with TRBJ1-2; 7 nucleotides line up with TRBD1. Germline CDR1 reads MDHEN; CDR2 reads SYDVKM. J gave up 4 bases and V 5 bases, and 10 bases lay outside the gene matches. The CDR3 loop spans 15 amino acids.